The T cell receptor beta chain under discussion was sequenced for a study of radiation and T cells in renal cell carcinoma. On the study more broadly: Nephrectomy followed 15 Gy stereotactic body radiation by 4 weeks.

CDR3 size: 14 residues. V lost 5 bases to trimming and J lost 1 base; unmatched junction nucleotides: 3. The germline gives CDR1 SGDLS, CDR2 YYNGEE. The protocol was immunoSEQ multiplex PCR, while the TCRdb copy is restricted to in-frame clones and leaves out a portion. The sample holds about 140,000 clones, approximately 82% seen once. Study-level findings and limits: Baseline intratumoral clonotype presence is unknown without pretreatment biopsies. Top tumor clonotypes rose in blood 2 weeks post-radiation, then contracted.

Comments on this clone: Antigen: not known.

Indicated time point: baseline pretreatment blood. Stated treatment: 15 Gy SBRT to primary tumor, nephrectomy 4 weeks later. Radiation-treated patients gave blood at baseline, week 2 and week 4. V is TRBV9 and J is TRBJ1-2; 9 nucleotides match TRBD1. The receptor's source is a woman aged 45-60 years with renal cell carcinoma. The material sequenced was blood, taken from a patient whose treatment included radiotherapy and nephrectomy. The CDR3 here is CASSLDRGNYGYTF. CDR3 bases: TGTGCCAGCAGTTTGGACAGGGGTAACTATGGCTACACCTTC.